Below, 10 T cell receptor beta chains from the same sample are listed, as sequenced in a study of identical twins' blood T cells. One entry per CDR3 protein, called by TCRdb with MiXCR from the 5' RACE reads. The sample lists around 380,000 distinct CDR3 sequences; 25% to 35% were seen once. Sequenced material: PBMCs. The receptors originated from a woman aged 18 to 55 in good health.

CDR3 coding DNA: TGTGCCAGCAGAAGAGGGACAGGGATTCCCAATCAGCCCCAGCATTTT. This encodes CASRRGTGIPNQPQHF. This chain joins TRBV2 and TRBJ1-5; 9 bases match TRBD1. With 6 bases clipped from V and 3 bases from J, the junction kept 9 bases outside the gene matches. CDR3 size: 16 residues. Per germline, CDR1 SNHLY and CDR2 FYNNEI.

The genes are TRBV6-8 and TRBJ1-2, with D hard to call. Trimming removed 5 bases from V and 0 bases from J, with 13 bases in between. The CDR3 is 15 residues long. Germline loops: CDR1 MNHGY, CDR2 SAAAGT. DNA of the CDR3: TGTGCCAGCAGTCCATTCGACACATCTAACTATGGCTACACCTTC. Translating it yields CASSPFDTSNYGYTF.

The V and J genes are TRBV14 and TRBJ1-1; no clear D. V lost 4 bases and J lost 4, with 16 bases in between. The CDR3 has 15 residues. CDR1 is SGHDN and CDR2 is FVKESK in the germline V gene. For the CDR3, the DNA is TGTGCCAGCAGCCTGGGCGGCGGTCGGGGCACTGAAGCTTTCTTT. It codes for CASSLGGGRGTEAFF.

This clonotype was recorded a few times. V is TRBV29-1 and J is TRBJ1-2, with 9 bases fitting TRBD1. This CDR3 is built from 11 residues. Trimming cost V 7 bases and J 6 bases; bases outside gene matches: 3. Germline V gives CDR1 SQVTM, CDR2 ANQGSEA. CDR3: CSAWTGDGYTF. CDR3 in DNA: TGCAGCGCCTGGACAGGGGATGGCTACACCTTC.

This clonotype occurred many times. The V gene is TRBV29-1, the J gene TRBJ1-5, with TRBD1 identical over 8 bases. Germline CDR1 reads SQVTM; CDR2 reads ANQGSEA. Trimming took 6 bases from V and 5 from J; bases not matched to a gene: 6. This CDR3 contains 13 residues. CDR3 coding DNA: TGCAGCGTGGCCCCGACAGGGGATCAGCCCCAGCATTTT. Encoded protein: CSVAPTGDQPQHF.

Only a few counts were recorded for this clonotype. The chain joins TRBV9 to TRBJ1-1; D call uncertain. The CDR3 runs 13 residues. CDR1 is SGDLS and CDR2 is YYNGEE in the germline V gene. V shed 4 bases and J shed 8 bases, with 15 bases lying between them. DNA of the CDR3: TGTGCCAGCAGCCTGGACGGCGGAGGAGAAGCTTTCTTT. Residues: CASSLDGGGEAFF.

The V and J genes are TRBV7-2 and TRBJ2-4; D ambiguous. Germline values: CDR1 SGHTA, CDR2 FQGNSA. V shed 2 bases and J shed 6 bases, with 5 bases lying between them. The CDR3 contains 12 residues. CDR3: CASSLSGNIQYF. The DNA of the CDR3 is TGTGCCAGCAGCTTATCCGGAAACATTCAGTACTTC.

This clonotype was seen more than once but under ten times. J is TRBJ1-5 and V is TRBV29-1; D is ambiguous. Looked up from germline, CDR1 is SQVTM and CDR2 is ANQGSEA. CDR3 length: 14 residues. Trimming stripped 8 bases from V and 7 bases from J, with 21 bases between. This CDR3 reads CSFTLGGQGQPQHF. Written as DNA, the CDR3 is TGCAGCTTCACCCTGGGAGGTCAAGGGCAGCCCCAGCATTTT.

V usage is TRBV20-1 and J usage is TRBJ1-2, with D possibly matching TRBD1 (5 bases). The germline V and J ends were trimmed by 3 bases and 1 base, with 12 bases remaining between them. CDR3 length: 14 amino acids. The germline gives CDR1 DFQATT, CDR2 SNEGSKA (reference sequence). Written as DNA, the CDR3 is TGCAGTGCTAGCCTCAGGGAGGGTAACTATGGCTACACCTTC. It is translated as CSASLREGNYGYTF.

This clonotype was counted only a few times. The chain has TRBV5-1 and TRBJ1-4; D remains ambiguous. Per the germline V gene, CDR1 is SGHRS and CDR2 is YFSETQ. Deletions cut 1 base from V and 4 bases from J, with 8 bases between. CDR3 size: 14 residues. CDR3 nucleotides: TGCGCCAGCAGCTTGACAGCGAATAATGAAAAACTGTTTTTT. It specifies CASSLTANNEKLFF. The full variable domain, completed using reference TRBV5-1 and TRBJ1-4, is KAGVTQTPRYLIKTRGQQVTLSCSPISGHRSVSWYQQTPGQGLQFLFEYFSETQRNKGNFPGRFSGRQFSNSRSEMNVSTLELGDSALYLCASSLTANNEKLFFGSGTQLSVL.